Listed here are 9 T cell receptor beta chains from one sample, sequenced in a study of cytotoxic CD8 clonotypes in ibrutinib-treated CLL. The data were produced by immunoSEQ multiplex PCR, yet TCRdb's version contains in-frame clones alone and is incomplete. The table lists some 150,000 clones, around 82% of them singletons. The material sequenced was PBMCs, taken after 36 months of ibrutinib treatment. Source of these receptors: a human donor with chronic lymphocytic leukemia.

The chain combines TRBV23-1 with TRBJ2-1; weak D call: TRBD1 (5 bases). TRBV23-1 is assigned to the ORF class and has an uncertain function. The germline V and J ends were trimmed by 7 bases and 7 bases, with 17 bases remaining between them. The CDR3 is made up of 14 amino acids. This CDR3 reads CASKKSLGENEQFF. CDR3 coding DNA: TGCGCCAGCAAGAAGTCGCTAGGGGAAAATGAGCAGTTCTTC.

The J gene is TRBJ2-7, the V gene TRBV9; 9 nucleotides line up with TRBD1. The trim removed 1 base at V and 6 bases at J, leaving 5 bases unmatched. Germline V gives CDR1 SGDLS, CDR2 YYNGEE. The CDR3 length is 14 residues. In nucleotides, the CDR3 is TGTGCCAGCAGCGTACAGACAGGGGGTGGCGAGCAGTACTTC. It yields the protein CASSVQTGGGEQYF. The full variable domain, with the rest looked up from reference TRBV9 and TRBJ2-7, is DSGVTQTPKHLITATGQRVTLRCSPRSGDLSVYWYQQSLDQGLQFLIQYYNGEERAKGNILERFSAQQFPDLHSELNLSSLELGDSALYFCASSVQTGGGEQYFGPGTRLTVT.

The chain links TRBV7-3 to TRBJ2-1; D is perhaps TRBD2 (7 bases). Germline loops: CDR1 SGHTA, CDR2 FQGTGA. The ends were cut back, 5 bases at V and 8 bases at J, with 10 bases in the middle. This CDR3 is built from 12 residues. The CDR3, as DNA: TGTGCCAGCAGCCCCGGGGGGCATGAGCAGTTCTTC. Residues: CASSPGGHEQFF. The full variable domain, completed using reference TRBV7-3 and TRBJ2-1, is GAGVSQTPSNKVTEKGKYVELRCDPISGHTALYWYRQSLGQGPEFLIYFQGTGAADDSGLPNDRFFAVRPEGSVSTLKIQRTERGDSAVYLCASSPGGHEQFFGPGTRLTVL.

The chain employs TRBV13 and TRBJ1-3; TRBD1 aligns across 9 bases. Germline lookup yields CDR1 PRHDT and CDR2 FYEKMQ (reference sequence). CDR3 length: 14 amino acids. Trimming cost V 5 bases and J 3 bases; bases outside gene matches: 2. The CDR3 is CASSRDRVGNTIYF. Written as DNA, the CDR3 is TGTGCCAGCAGCCGGGACAGGGTTGGAAACACCATATATTTT.

The chain joins TRBV30 to TRBJ2-3; TRBD1 matches 8 bases. The CDR3 spans 13 residues. Trimming cost V 4 bases and J 2 bases; bases outside gene matches: 2. CDR1 GTSNPN and CDR2 SVGIG come from the germline V gene (reference sequence). The CDR3 bases are TGTGCCTGGAACAGGGGGAACACAGATACGCAGTATTTT. Protein: CAWNRGNTDTQYF.

This chain uses TRBV5-8 with TRBJ1-2; TRBD1 matches at 9 bases. CDR1 and CDR2 from the germline V gene are SGHTS and YDEGEE. The CDR3 is 14 residues long. Trimming took 4 bases from V and 7 from J; bases not matched to a gene: 8. This chain's CDR3 is CASSRTGVGLGYTF. Written as DNA, the CDR3 is TGTGCCAGCAGCAGGACAGGGGTAGGGCTTGGCTACACCTTC.

In its sample, this clone was seen a few times. This rearrangement joins TRBV2 to TRBJ1-5; D is ambiguous. Germline values: CDR1 SNHLY, CDR2 FYNNEI. Deletions cut 3 bases from V and 4 bases from J, with 10 bases between. The CDR3 covers 14 residues. The CDR3 loop reads CASSETTTNQPQHF. CDR3 bases: TGTGCCAGCAGTGAGACCACAACTAATCAGCCCCAGCATTTT.

The J gene is TRBJ2-3, the V gene TRBV29-1; 12 nucleotides align to TRBD2. V trimming: 6 bases; J trimming: 6 bases; junction bases outside the gene matches: 13. The CDR3 covers 16 residues. The V gene's germline CDR1 is SQVTM and CDR2 ANQGSEA. CDR3 residues: CSVVGGTSGWRDTQYF. CDR3 in DNA: TGCAGCGTGGTGGGGGGGACTAGCGGGTGGCGGGATACGCAGTATTTT.

The V and J genes are TRBV6-6 and TRBJ2-1; 9 positions agree with TRBD2. V was clipped by 6 bases and J by 5 bases; unmatched bases: 5. CDR3 length: 14 residues. Germline loops: CDR1 MNHNY, CDR2 SVGAGI (reference sequence). CDR3 loop: CASRIAGAHNEQFF. The CDR3 bases are TGTGCCAGCAGGATAGCGGGAGCCCACAATGAGCAGTTCTTC.